A selection of T cell receptor beta chains follows, all from one sample in a study of blood T cell repertoires in COVID-19. The method was immunoSEQ multiplex PCR; TCRdb's version includes in-frame clones alone and lacks a portion of them. The sample holds over 300,000 clones, 65% to 90% seen once. The sample comprised peripheral blood. The receptors here all came from a human donor in a cohort sampled during active COVID-19. Both conserved end residues are part of each CDR3. The D gene is left open where the match is weak. Clone size is stated in some rows and not others, as once, few, many or a class when expanded.

j_gene: TRBJ1-1
abundance: -
d_gene: -
v_gene: TRBV18
CDR3nt: TGTGCCAGCTCAAAGGGAAGCGGGACTGAAGCTTTCTTT
CDR3aa: CASSKGSGTEAFF

j_gene: TRBJ2-2
abundance: -
d_gene: -
v_gene: TRBV5-6
CDR3nt: TGTGCCAGCAGCGCCCGACGGGCCGGGGAGCTGTTTTTT
CDR3aa: CASSARRAGELFF

j_gene: TRBJ1-1
abundance: -
d_gene: TRBD1
v_gene: TRBV7-2
CDR3nt: TGTGCCAGCAGCTTCTTTCCGGGACAGGGAACGTACACTGAAGCTTTCTTT
CDR3aa: CASSFFPGQGTYTEAFF

j_gene: TRBJ1-1
abundance: few
d_gene: -
v_gene: TRBV14
CDR3nt: TGTGCCAGCAGCCGTAACCCGATACAGGTCGATAAAGCTTTCTTT
CDR3aa: CASSRNPIQVDKAFF

j_gene: TRBJ2-1
abundance: -
d_gene: -
v_gene: TRBV13
CDR3nt: TGTGCCAGCAGCCGAACAGGCTCCTACAATGAGCAGTTCTTC
CDR3aa: CASSRTGSYNEQFF

j_gene: TRBJ2-2
abundance: -
d_gene: -
v_gene: TRBV6-5
CDR3nt: TGTGCCAGCAGTTACCGGACACGCACCGGGGAGCTGTTTTTT
CDR3aa: CASSYRTRTGELFF

j_gene: TRBJ2-2
abundance: many
d_gene: -
v_gene: TRBV19
CDR3nt: TGTGCCAGTAGTTTCGCTAGCTACACCGGGGAGCTGTTTTTT
CDR3aa: CASSFASYTGELFF

j_gene: TRBJ1-3
abundance: -
d_gene: -
v_gene: TRBV5-8
CDR3nt: TGTGCCAGCAGCTTGTTTGTCTTATTTGGAAACACCATATATTTT
CDR3aa: CASSLFVLFGNTIYF

j_gene: TRBJ1-5
abundance: -
d_gene: TRBD1
v_gene: TRBV19
CDR3nt: TGTGCCAGTAGCCCGACGGGACAGACAAATCAGCCCCAGCATTTT
CDR3aa: CASSPTGQTNQPQHF

j_gene: TRBJ1-1
abundance: -
d_gene: TRBD1
v_gene: TRBV2
CDR3nt: TGTGCCAGCAGCCCAAGGACAGGGGGTATGAACACTGAAGCTTTCTTT
CDR3aa: CASSPRTGGMNTEAFF

j_gene: TRBJ2-7
abundance: -
d_gene: -
v_gene: TRBV28
CDR3nt: TGTGCCAGCAGTTTCGGAGCGGGTCCCTACGAGCAGTACTTC
CDR3aa: CASSFGAGPYEQYF

j_gene: TRBJ1-5
abundance: -
d_gene: -
v_gene: TRBV30
CDR3nt: TGTGCCTGGGATTCCGGACAGAATCAGCCCCAGCATTTT
CDR3aa: CAWDSGQNQPQHF

j_gene: TRBJ1-5
abundance: -
d_gene: -
v_gene: TRBV7-9
CDR3nt: TGTGCCAGCAGCCTAAATAGCAATCAGCCCCAGCATTTT
CDR3aa: CASSLNSNQPQHF

j_gene: TRBJ1-1
abundance: -
d_gene: -
v_gene: TRBV29-1
CDR3nt: TGCAGCGTTAGCAGGGCCGATGAAGCTTTCTTT
CDR3aa: CSVSRADEAFF